This T cell receptor (beta chain) stems from a study of T cells in Graves' hyperthyroidism and ophthalmopathy. Authors of the study amplified TCR beta CDR3 regions from RNA transcripts. When the TCR CDR3 underwent first-round RT-PCR, the HTBI primer set was used. TCRdb ran MiXCR on the multiplex PCR reads and lists one entry per CDR3 protein. Of about 360,000 distinct CDR3 sequences listed, less than 15% are singletons. The CDR3 length is 16 residues. Per the germline V gene, CDR1 is SEHNR and CDR2 is FQNEAQ (reference sequence). V lost 8 bases and J lost 0; bases outside the gene matches: 4. This clonotype was observed many times. Using 10 ml of fresh peripheral blood, PBMCs were prepared.

This receptor was taken from a young woman with Graves' hyperthyroidism. Sequencing was carried out using blood. The rearrangement links TRBV7-9 to TRBJ2-6; 10 bases agree with TRBD2. The CDR3 coding sequence is TGTGCCAGCTTCGGACTAGCGGACTCTGGGGCCAACGTCCTGACTTTC. It specifies CASFGLADSGANVLTF.